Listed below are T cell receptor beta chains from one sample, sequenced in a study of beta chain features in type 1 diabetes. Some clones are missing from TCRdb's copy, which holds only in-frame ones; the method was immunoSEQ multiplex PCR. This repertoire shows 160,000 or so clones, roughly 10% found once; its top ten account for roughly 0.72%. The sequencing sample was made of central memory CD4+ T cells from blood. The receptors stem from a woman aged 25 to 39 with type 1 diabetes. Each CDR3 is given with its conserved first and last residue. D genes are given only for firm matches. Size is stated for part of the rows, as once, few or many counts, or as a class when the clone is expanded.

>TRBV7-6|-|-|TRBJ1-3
TGTGCCAGCAGCTTAGCGGGAGTCGGAGGAAACACCATATATTTT
CASSLAGVGGNTIYF
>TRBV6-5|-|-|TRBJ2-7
TGTGCCAGCAGCCGACTAGTTTCCACCGAGCAGTACTTC
CASSRLVSTEQYF
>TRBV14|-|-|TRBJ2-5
TGTGCCAGCAGCCAAGAAGGGGTTGAGACCCAGTACTTC
CASSQEGVETQYF
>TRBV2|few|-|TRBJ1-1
TGTGCCGGCCGACAGGCAAACACTGAAGCTTTCTTT
CAGRQANTEAFF
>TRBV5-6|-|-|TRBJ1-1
TGTGCCAGCAGACGTAATGGAGTGAACACTGAAGCTTTCTTT
CASRRNGVNTEAFF
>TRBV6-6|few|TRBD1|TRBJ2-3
TGTGCCAGCAGTCCTACGGACAGGGGCACAGATACGCAGTATTTT
CASSPTDRGTDTQYF
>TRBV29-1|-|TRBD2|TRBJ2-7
TGCAGCGGGCATAGCGGGAGGGTCGACGAGCAGTACTTC
CSGHSGRVDEQYF
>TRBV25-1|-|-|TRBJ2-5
TGTGCCAGCAGTGAATGGCAGGGAGAGACCCAGTACTTC
CASSEWQGETQYF
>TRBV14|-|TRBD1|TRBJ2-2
TGTGCCAGCAGCCGGGACAGGAACACCGGGGAGCTGTTTTTT
CASSRDRNTGELFF
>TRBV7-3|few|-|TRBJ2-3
TGTGCCAGCAGCCAGATAGCGGTAGATACGCAGTATTTT
CASSQIAVDTQYF
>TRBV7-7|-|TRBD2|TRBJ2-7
TGTGCGGACGGACTAGCGGGGGCCTACGAGCAGTACTTC
CADGLAGAYEQYF
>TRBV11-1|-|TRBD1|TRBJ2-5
TGTGCCAGCAGCTTAGGACATGGGACAGGGAAAGAGACCCAGTACTTC
CASSLGHGTGKETQYF
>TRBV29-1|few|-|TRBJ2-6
TGCAGCGTTGGACAGGAGTCTGGGGCCAACGTCCTGACTTTC
CSVGQESGANVLTF
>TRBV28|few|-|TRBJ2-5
TGTGCCAGCAGCCAACCCCCTACCCAAGAGACCCAGTACTTC
CASSQPPTQETQYF
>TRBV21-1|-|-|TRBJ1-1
TGTGCCAGCAGCAACCTAGAGGGGGCGCAGGGCACTGAAGCTTTCTTT
CASSNLEGAQGTEAFF
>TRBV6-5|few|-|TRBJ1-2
TGTGCCAGCAAACCCCACGGAGAAGGGGCCTATGGCTACACCTTC
CASKPHGEGAYGYTF
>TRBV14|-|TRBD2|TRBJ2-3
TGTGCCAGCAGCCAAGTGGCAGGTAGCGGGTCCACAGATACGCAGTATTTT
CASSQVAGSGSTDTQYF
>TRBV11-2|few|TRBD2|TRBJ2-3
TGTGCCAGCAGCCGGGACTACACTAGCACAGATACGCAGTATTTT
CASSRDYTSTDTQYF
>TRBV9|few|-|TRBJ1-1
TGTGCCAGCAGCCCCCTTGCGGACACTGAAGCTTTCTTT
CASSPLADTEAFF
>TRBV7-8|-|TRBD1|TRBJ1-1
TGTGCCAGCAGCTTAGTAGGGGGCCTGAACACTGAAGCTTTCTTT
CASSLVGGLNTEAFF
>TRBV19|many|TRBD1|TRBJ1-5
TGTGCCAGTAGTACTGGAACCGGACAGGGTCATACTCAGCCCCAGCATTTT
CASSTGTGQGHTQPQHF
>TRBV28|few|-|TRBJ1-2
TGTGCCAGCAGTTTGTCGGGATCCCCGATAGGTGGCTACACCTTC
CASSLSGSPIGGYTF
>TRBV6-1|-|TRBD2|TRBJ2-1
TGTGCCAGCAGTGAACTAGCGGGAGAGGGTGAGCAGTTCTTC
CASSELAGEGEQFF
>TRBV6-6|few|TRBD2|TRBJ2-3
TGTGCCAGCAGTCTGGGACTAGCGGGGGGCACAGATACGCAGTATTTT
CASSLGLAGGTDTQYF